Listed below are T cell receptor beta chains from one sample, sequenced in a study of beta chain features in type 1 diabetes. The protocol was immunoSEQ multiplex PCR, while the TCRdb copy is restricted to in-frame clones and leaves out a portion. The sample consists of roughly 400,000 clones, approximately 15% of them appearing once. Sequencing used naive CD4+ T cells from blood. The receptors were sampled from a man under 40 in good health. CDR3s include the opening cysteine and the closing phenylalanine or tryptophan. D genes are given only for firm matches. A clone size is listed for some rows: how often the clone was seen (once, few, many), or a class if it is expanded.

clone size	J gene	V gene	D gene	CDR3 protein	CDR3 DNA
once	TRBJ2-1	TRBV13	-	CASSLQRGDEQFF	TGTGCCAGCAGCTTACAACGGGGCGATGAGCAGTTCTTC
-	TRBJ2-5	TRBV10-3	TRBD2	CATGTSGTEETQYF	TGTGCCACAGGGACTAGCGGGACTGAAGAGACCCAGTACTTC
few	TRBJ1-5	TRBV7-9	-	CASSYRDQPQHF	TGTGCCAGCAGTTATAGGGATCAGCCCCAGCATTTT
-	TRBJ1-4	TRBV15	-	CAIRRGQGNEKLFF	TGTGCCATCCGCCGGGGGCAGGGGAATGAAAAACTGTTTTTT
-	TRBJ2-2	TRBV15	TRBD1	CATSRDYPGGTGELFF	TGTGCCACCAGCAGAGATTATCCAGGGGGCACCGGGGAGCTGTTTTTT
-	TRBJ2-3	TRBV7-2	TRBD2	CASSRDYLSTDTQYF	TGTGCCAGCAGCCGGGACTACCTTAGCACAGATACGCAGTATTTT
-	TRBJ2-3	TRBV10-3	-	CAISEHGPDTQYF	TGTGCCATCAGTGAACACGGACCTGACACGCAGTATTTT
few	TRBJ2-1	TRBV30	TRBD2	CAWSGRSLAGVDEQFF	TGTGCCTGGAGTGGAAGGTCACTAGCGGGAGTTGATGAGCAGTTCTTC
few	TRBJ2-1	TRBV14	TRBD2	CASSRSGRNYNEQFF	TGTGCCAGCAGCAGAAGCGGGAGAAACTACAATGAGCAGTTCTTC
-	TRBJ1-1	TRBV25-1	-	CASSALGREAFF	TGTGCCAGCAGTGCCCTAGGCCGAGAAGCTTTCTTT
few	TRBJ1-2	TRBV6-5	-	CATTSQRGNYGYTF	TGTGCCACCACCTCTCAAAGGGGTAACTATGGCTACACCTTC
few	TRBJ2-2	TRBV2	-	CASRPTPGELFF	TGTGCCAGCAGACCTACCCCCGGGGAGCTGTTTTTT
few	TRBJ1-4	TRBV10-3	-	CAISDTLQARPEKLFF	TGTGCCATCAGTGATACTCTGCAGGCGAGGCCTGAAAAACTGTTTTTT
few	TRBJ2-1	TRBV5-4	-	CASSREVAGPRNEQFF	TGTGCCAGCAGCAGGGAGGTTGCGGGGCCAAGGAATGAGCAGTTCTTC
many	TRBJ1-5	TRBV30	-	CAWSVLLQPQHF	TGTGCCTGGAGTGTACTACTCCAGCCCCAGCATTTT
-	TRBJ2-3	TRBV9	-	CASSVAGDTPDTQYF	TGTGCCAGCAGCGTAGCGGGGGACACCCCAGATACGCAGTATTTT
few	TRBJ2-1	TRBV7-2	TRBD1	CASSLPGQGQRNEQFF	TGTGCCAGCAGCTTACCCGGACAGGGCCAGCGGAATGAGCAGTTCTTC
few	TRBJ2-5	TRBV5-1	TRBD2	CASSLEPSGGQETQYF	TGCGCCAGCAGCTTGGAGCCTAGCGGGGGCCAAGAGACCCAGTACTTC
-	TRBJ2-5	TRBV7-9	TRBD1	CASSLATGAEETQYF	TGTGCCAGCAGCTTAGCTACAGGGGCTGAAGAGACCCAGTACTTC
-	TRBJ2-3	TRBV2	-	CASVPFASTDTQYF	TGTGCCAGCGTCCCCTTCGCTAGCACAGATACGCAGTATTTT
-	TRBJ2-3	TRBV5-1	-	CASSPPGGKSDTQYF	TGCGCCAGCAGCCCGCCGGGGGGCAAATCAGATACGCAGTATTTT
few	TRBJ1-5	TRBV15	-	CATSTEGNQPQHF	TGTGCCACCAGCACGGAAGGTAATCAGCCCCAGCATTTT
few	TRBJ2-2	TRBV30	-	CAWTLGPSNTGELFF	TGTGCCTGGACCCTCGGACCCTCGAACACCGGGGAGCTGTTTTTT
-	TRBJ2-5	TRBV5-1	TRBD1	CASSAGTVETQYF	TGCGCCAGCAGCGCCGGGACAGTAGAGACCCAGTACTTC
-	TRBJ2-1	TRBV23-1	-	CASVRRRGCGTSLFF	TGCGCCAGCGTGCGACGGAGAGGTTGCGGAACCTCTTTGTTCTTC
-	TRBJ2-1	TRBV5-4	TRBD2	CASSHWTSGFYNEQFF	TGTGCCAGCAGCCACTGGACTAGCGGATTTTACAATGAGCAGTTCTTC
few	TRBJ1-5	TRBV30	TRBD1	CAWSVIGTVNQPQHF	TGTGCCTGGAGTGTAATCGGGACAGTCAATCAGCCCCAGCATTTT
-	TRBJ2-2	TRBV14	-	CASSQVQNGLFF	TGTGCCAGCAGCCAAGTCCAGAACGGGCTGTTTTTT
-	TRBJ2-3	TRBV2	-	CASSPEAAGTDTQYF	TGTGCCAGCAGTCCCGAGGCTGCGGGCACAGATACGCAGTATTTT
-	TRBJ2-7	TRBV7-2	TRBD1	CASSLVGQGETYEQYF	TGTGCCAGCAGCTTAGTGGGACAGGGGGAAACCTACGAGCAGTACTTC
few	TRBJ2-3	TRBV5-6	-	CASSWWDSRADTQYF	TGTGCCAGCAGCTGGTGGGACTCTCGGGCAGATACGCAGTATTTT
-	TRBJ2-1	TRBV7-2	-	CASSLDPSGPKDEQFF	TGTGCCAGCAGCTTAGACCCCTCGGGTCCGAAGGATGAGCAGTTCTTC
-	TRBJ2-1	TRBV6-6	-	CASSYLAEQFF	TGTGCCAGCAGCTACCTCGCGGAGCAGTTCTTC
few	TRBJ2-1	TRBV7-9	-	CASSARRNEQFF	TGTGCCAGCAGCGCCAGACGTAATGAGCAGTTCTTC
few	TRBJ2-5	TRBV6-5	-	CASSSAIGETQYF	TGTGCCAGCAGTTCTGCCATTGGAGAGACCCAGTACTTC
few	TRBJ2-5	TRBV5-6	-	CASSLVRTGEETQYF	TGTGCCAGCAGCTTGGTTAGGACGGGGGAAGAGACCCAGTACTTC
-	TRBJ2-6	TRBV15	-	CATSRVLTGANVLTF	TGTGCCACCAGCAGAGTCCTGACCGGGGCCAACGTCCTGACTTTC
-	TRBJ2-2	TRBV27	TRBD1	CASSRTGGIGELFF	TGTGCCAGCTCCCGAACAGGGGGTATCGGGGAGCTGTTTTTT
few	TRBJ1-1	TRBV5-1	-	CASSLAGQNTEAFF	TGCGCCAGCAGCTTGGCCGGACAGAACACTGAAGCTTTCTTT
-	TRBJ2-2	TRBV30	-	CAWSQAIPNTGELFF	TGTGCCTGGAGTCAAGCCATACCGAACACCGGGGAGCTGTTTTTT
-	TRBJ2-3	TRBV5-1	-	CASSLLQGRFTDTQYF	TGCGCCAGCAGCTTGTTACAGGGGAGGTTCACAGATACGCAGTATTTT
-	TRBJ2-1	TRBV7-9	-	CASSTRTAIEQFF	TGTGCCAGCAGTACACGGACGGCTATCGAGCAGTTCTTC
few	TRBJ1-2	TRBV7-9	-	CASRRTPNYGYTF	TGTGCCAGCAGGCGTACACCCAACTATGGCTACACCTTC